The 29 T cell receptor beta chains presented below share a single source sample, sequenced in a study of beta chain features in type 1 diabetes. Every bit of the isolated RNA underwent reverse transcription, so sequencing read expressed TCRB transcripts. Generated by immunoSEQ multiplex PCR, the TCRdb table keeps only in-frame clones and is missing some. This table has around 200,000 clones, roughly an eighth appearing once. Sample: central memory CD4+ T cells from blood. These receptor sequences come from a woman in her late teens or twenties in good health.

This clone was counted a few times. The gene calls are TRBV30 and TRBJ1-5; D is ambiguous. Trimming took 5 bases from V and 0 from J, leaving 8 bases between them. Germline V gives CDR1 GTSNPN, CDR2 SVGIG (reference sequence). The CDR3 runs to 13 residues. In DNA, the CDR3 is TGTGCCTGGGCGGCAGATAGCAATCAGCCCCAGCATTTT. This sequence encodes CAWAADSNQPQHF. Full variable domain (missing parts from reference TRBV30 and TRBJ1-5): SQTIHQWPATLVQPVGSPLSLECTVEGTSNPNLYWYRQAAGRGLQLLFYSVGIGQISSEVPQNLSASRPQDRQFILSSKKLLLSDSGFYLCAWAADSNQPQHFGDGTRLSIL.

This clone was counted only a few times. The CDR3 here is CASSLDGGATDTQYF. The CDR3 coding sequence is TGTGCCAGCAGCTTAGATGGGGGGGCAACAGATACGCAGTATTTT. The chain employs TRBV7-9 and TRBJ2-3, with D maybe TRBD2 (7 bases). Trimming took 1 base from V and 3 from J, leaving 11 bases between them. Germline lookup yields CDR1 SEHNR and CDR2 FQNEAQ (reference sequence). CDR3 length equals 15 residues.

The genes are TRBV30 and TRBJ1-2; 12 positions match TRBD1. The CDR3 loop spans 12 amino acids. V gave up 5 bases and J gave up 7 bases; unmatched junction bases: 2. The V gene's germline CDR1 is GTSNPN and CDR2 SVGIG (reference sequence). The CDR3 coding sequence is TGTGCCTGGGGGACAGGGGGCGGTGGCTACACCTTC. It codes for CAWGTGGGGYTF.

This clone was counted ten times or more. This chain links TRBV4-2 with TRBJ1-1; 7 nucleotides align to TRBD1. Germline CDR1 reads LGHNA; CDR2 reads YNFKEQ. The CDR3 length is 15 residues. The V segment lost 2 bases and the J segment 6 bases; nucleotides outside the gene matches: 9. CDR3 amino acids: CASSQTGTAVPEAFF. For the CDR3, the DNA is TGTGCCAGCAGCCAAACCGGGACAGCGGTTCCTGAAGCTTTCTTT.

The V call is TRBV6-5, the J call TRBJ1-3; D is unclear. Trimming cost V 0 bases and J 7 bases, with 10 bases left between them. CDR1 and CDR2 from the germline V gene are MNHEY and SVGAGI. This CDR3 is 14 amino acids long. The CDR3 region is CASSYSRTRNTIYF. The CDR3 nucleotides are TGTGCCAGCAGTTACTCGAGGACTCGGAACACCATATATTTT.

The chain carries TRBV15 and TRBJ2-3, with a tentative D call TRBD2 (5 bases). The V end lost 5 bases, the J end lost 0 bases, and 12 bases lay between the germline ends. Per germline, CDR1 LNHNV and CDR2 YYDKDF (reference sequence). The CDR3 has 15 amino acids. In DNA, the CDR3 is TGTGCCACCAGCGATAGACGGGAAAGCACAGATACGCAGTATTTT. Protein: CATSDRRESTDTQYF.

The rearrangement uses TRBV7-2 and TRBJ1-5, with a weak D call TRBD1 (6 bases). This CDR3 is built from 18 residues. Germline assignment: CDR1 SGHTA and CDR2 FQGNSA. Trimming removed 1 base at V and 0 bases at J, with 16 bases between. As DNA, the CDR3 is TGTGCCAGCAGCTTAGGGGGGGGACACGGGATTAGCAATCAGCCCCAGCATTTT. Encoded protein: CASSLGGGHGISNQPQHF.

This chain connects TRBV7-6 to TRBJ2-5, with D possibly TRBD2 on 6 matching bases. Trimming removed 5 bases at V and 5 bases at J, with 21 bases between. Germline V gene sequence: CDR1 SGHVS, CDR2 FNYEAQ. This CDR3 region has 16 residues. The CDR3 protein is CASSRAAGGDGETQYF. CDR3 sequence (DNA): TGTGCCAGCAGCCGCGCGGCCGGAGGGGATGGGGAGACCCAGTACTTC.

There are a few counts of this clone. This rearrangement joins TRBV28 to TRBJ2-5; TRBD1 is a possible D gene (5 bases). Judging by the DNA end, TRBJ2-7 fits better; the J call may be wrong. Germline CDR1 and CDR2: MDHEN and SYDVKM. This CDR3 is 14 amino acids long. The CDR3 here is CASSSNRLSYEQYF. In DNA, the CDR3 is TGTGCCAGCAGTTCTAACAGGTTATCCTACGAGCAGTACTTC.

This clone occurred a few times. The chain couples TRBV10-3 to TRBJ1-5; 11 nucleotides agree with TRBD1. The CDR3 is 14 residues long. V shed 8 bases, J shed 6 bases, and the junction held 6 bases outside the gene matches. The germline gives CDR1 ENHRY, CDR2 SYGVKD. The CDR3 sequence: CAIGTGGSIQPQHF. CDR3 nucleotide sequence: TGTGCCATCGGGACAGGGGGTTCTATTCAGCCCCAGCATTTT.

The genes are TRBV15 and TRBJ2-5; 9 bases are shared with TRBD1. The V gene end was trimmed by 8 bases and the J gene end by 4 bases; junction bases not matched to a gene: 11. This CDR3 comprises 15 residues. Germline V gene sequence: CDR1 LNHNV, CDR2 YYDKDF (reference sequence). The CDR3 spells CATVKDRGVGETQYF. The CDR3 DNA reads as TGTGCCACCGTGAAAGACAGGGGGGTAGGAGAGACCCAGTACTTC.

The chain couples TRBV7-8 to TRBJ2-1, with 13 nucleotides matching TRBD2. The CDR3 consists of 17 residues. CDR1 is SGHVS, CDR2 FQNEAQ, per germline. J gave up 6 bases and V 5 bases, and 10 bases lay outside the gene matches. The CDR3 loop reads CASSVRLAGGGGNEQFF. Written as DNA, the CDR3 is TGTGCCAGCAGCGTTCGACTAGCGGGAGGAGGCGGCAATGAGCAGTTCTTC.

This clone was seen a handful of times. This chain links TRBV7-3 with TRBJ2-1; TRBD2 matches 9 bases. The J segment lost 10 bases and the V segment lost 9 bases, leaving 16 bases of the junction unmatched. The CDR3 covers 15 residues. Germline CDR1 reads SGHTA; CDR2 reads FQGTGA. CDR3: CASELAGAPRGEQFF. Here the CDR3 DNA reads TGTGCCAGTGAGTTAGCGGGAGCGCCCAGGGGAGAGCAGTTCTTC.

This chain joins TRBV9 and TRBJ1-4; the match to TRBD1 covers 12 bases. From germline, CDR1 is SGDLS and CDR2 YYNGEE. This CDR3 comprises 18 residues. After removal of 0 bases from V and 7 bases from J, the junction contained 10 bases not matched to a gene. The CDR3 nucleotides are TGTGCCAGCAGCGTAGGGGGGACAGGGGGCCGGTCTAGTGAAAAACTGTTTTTT. Protein sequence: CASSVGGTGGRSSEKLFF.

This clone has a handful of counts. At the DNA level, this CDR3 is encoded by other sequences in the same sample as well. The chain uses TRBV2 and TRBJ2-1; D may be TRBD2 (5 bases). The CDR3 has 15 residues. The V end lost 0 bases, the J end lost 0 bases, and 6 bases lay between the germline ends. CDR1 SNHLY and CDR2 FYNNEI come from the germline V gene. CDR3 residues: CASSEAGSSYNEQFF. CDR3 in DNA: TGTGCCAGCAGTGAAGCGGGGAGCTCCTACAATGAGCAGTTCTTC.

This chain uses TRBV2 with TRBJ2-7; 7 positions agree with TRBD1. The CDR3 totals 14 residues. The V segment lost 8 bases and the J segment 6 bases; nucleotides outside the gene matches: 13. From germline, CDR1 is SNHLY and CDR2 FYNNEI. The CDR3 reads CASLDRVGFSEQYF. The CDR3 nucleotides read TGTGCCAGCCTCGACAGGGTTGGATTTAGCGAGCAGTACTTC. The entire variable domain, with the rest obtained from reference TRBV2 and TRBJ2-7, is as follows: EPEVTQTPSHQVTQMGQEVILRCVPISNHLYFYWYRQILGQKVEFLVSFYNNEISEKSEIFDDQFSVERPDGSNFTLKIRSTKLEDSAMYFCASLDRVGFSEQYFGPGTRLTVT.

This clone was counted only a few times. The chain links TRBV4-1 to TRBJ2-5, with 7 bases that match TRBD2. The CDR3 loop spans 16 amino acids. With 2 bases clipped from V and 3 bases from J, the junction kept 9 bases outside the gene matches. The germline V gene has CDR1 MGHRA and CDR2 YSYEKL. Written as DNA, the CDR3 is TGCGCCAGCAGCCAATGGGGCGGACTAGGCGAAGAGACCCAGTACTTC. As protein: CASSQWGGLGEETQYF.

This sequence joins TRBV28 and TRBJ2-5; 10 bases line up with TRBD2. Germline values: CDR1 MDHEN, CDR2 SYDVKM. The CDR3 loop spans 17 amino acids. With V trimmed by 7 bases and J by 4 bases, 15 bases remained unmatched. As DNA, the CDR3 is TGTGCCAGCATCCAAGGCGGGCTAGCGGGAGTGAGAGAGACCCAGTACTTC. Its translation is CASIQGGLAGVRETQYF.

The chain is built from TRBV18 and TRBJ2-5; D gene ambiguous. Deletions cut 2 bases from V and 4 bases from J, with 5 bases between. CDR1 and CDR2 from the germline V gene are KGHSH and LQKENI. This CDR3 is 12 amino acids long. CDR3 sequence (DNA): TGTGCCAGCTCACCAACCAGAGAGACCCAGTACTTC. Residues: CASSPTRETQYF.

The CDR3 DNA follows: TGTGCCAGCAAGGGGGGGTGGCTGACTGAAGCTTTCTTT. It translates to CASKGGWLTEAFF. The chain links TRBV5-4 to TRBJ1-1; tentatively, D is TRBD1 (6 bases). The CDR3 totals 13 residues. In germline, CDR1 is SGHNT, CDR2 YYREEE (reference sequence). The germline V and J ends were trimmed by 6 bases and 5 bases, with 14 bases remaining between them. The variable domain in full, with the rest retrieved from reference TRBV5-4 and TRBJ1-1, is ETGVTQSPTHLIKTRGQQVTLRCSSQSGHNTVSWYQQALGQGPQFIFQYYREEENGRGNFPPRFSGLQFPNYSSELNVNALELDDSALYLCASKGGWLTEAFFGQGTRLTVV.

There are many counts of this clone. CDR3 bases: TGTGCCAGCAGTGAGCCCCTCGGGACAGGGAGAGGAGGTGAAAAACTGTTTTTT. Amino acids: CASSEPLGTGRGGEKLFF. V and J are TRBV25-1 and TRBJ1-4, with 9 bases that match TRBD1. Germline V gene data show CDR1 as MGHDK and CDR2 as SYGVNS. V lost 3 bases, J lost 7 bases, and 15 bases stayed unmatched. CDR3 size: 18 residues.

This rearrangement joins TRBV30 to TRBJ1-5; TRBD1 agrees at 8 bases. The CDR3 totals 15 residues. Unmatched junction bases numbered 7, after V lost 2 bases and J lost 4 bases. CDR1 and CDR2 from the germline V gene are GTSNPN and SVGIG (reference sequence). Written as DNA, the CDR3 is TGTGCCTGGAGTCGCACAGGGGGAGGGAATCAGCCCCAGCATTTT. Protein sequence: CAWSRTGGGNQPQHF.

This clone appeared a few times. The junction departs from germline at one end; a sequencing error may be responsible. J is TRBJ2-3 and V is TRBV28; possible D gene TRBD2, 5 bases. The CDR3 covers 11 residues. CDR1 and CDR2 from the germline V gene are MDHEN and SYDVKM. The DNA of the CDR3 is TGTGCCAGCAGATCTACTTTGGACTCGCATTTT. Translating it yields CASRSTLDSHF.

The chain employs TRBV7-2 and TRBJ2-2; the D gene is possibly TRBD1 (5 bases). The CDR3 consists of 16 residues. V was trimmed by 1 base and J by 1 base, leaving 10 bases between them. Germline CDR1 reads SGHTA; CDR2 reads FQGNSA. The CDR3 DNA sequence: TGTGCCAGCAGCTTAGTGCCAGGGCTGAACACCGGGGAGCTGTTTTTT. It codes for CASSLVPGLNTGELFF.

This clone was seen more than once but under ten times. The chain couples TRBV5-1 to TRBJ1-2, with D maybe TRBD1 (6 bases). The germline CDR1 and CDR2 sequences are SGHRS and YFSETQ. The CDR3 length is 14 residues. Trimming removed 7 bases at V and 7 bases at J, with 20 bases between. CDR3 in amino acids: CASRNTGYGVGYTF. DNA of the CDR3: TGCGCCAGCCGCAATACAGGGTACGGAGTTGGCTACACCTTC.

CDR3 DNA: TGTGCCAGCTCGCAGGGGAACGGACAGGTCTATGGCTACACCTTC. It is translated as CASSQGNGQVYGYTF. The chain is built from TRBV18 and TRBJ1-2; 7 bases are shared with TRBD1. From germline, CDR1 is KGHSH and CDR2 LQKENI. The CDR3 is made up of 15 amino acids. The V and J ends lost 6 bases and 4 bases, in that order; junction bases with no gene match: 11.

This clone was detected only a few times. The chain recombines TRBV5-4 with TRBJ2-7, with 11 bases that match TRBD2. The V and J ends lost 3 bases and 3 bases, in that order; junction bases with no gene match: 2. CDR3 length: 14 residues. Per germline, CDR1 SGHNT and CDR2 YYREEE (reference sequence). This CDR3 reads CASSYTSGSYEQYF. The CDR3 nucleotides read TGTGCCAGCAGCTACACTAGCGGGAGCTACGAGCAGTACTTC.

This clone was picked up a small number of times. The chain employs TRBV28 and TRBJ2-7; D might be TRBD1 (5 bases). The CDR3 totals 14 residues. Trimming left V 7 bases short and J 2 bases short, with 15 bases between. Germline values: CDR1 MDHEN, CDR2 SYDVKM. CDR3 in DNA: TGTGCCAGCAACACCTCGGACAAGCCCTACGAGCAGTACTTC. This codes for CASNTSDKPYEQYF.

The chain combines TRBV5-4 with TRBJ1-3, with 9 nucleotides matching TRBD1. In germline, CDR1 is SGHNT, CDR2 YYREEE (reference sequence). J was trimmed by 15 bases and V by 2 bases; bases with no gene match: 6. The CDR3 consists of 12 residues. The CDR3 DNA reads TGTGCCAGCAGCTTACAGGGGGACAGGGAATATTTT. Protein sequence: CASSLQGDREYF.